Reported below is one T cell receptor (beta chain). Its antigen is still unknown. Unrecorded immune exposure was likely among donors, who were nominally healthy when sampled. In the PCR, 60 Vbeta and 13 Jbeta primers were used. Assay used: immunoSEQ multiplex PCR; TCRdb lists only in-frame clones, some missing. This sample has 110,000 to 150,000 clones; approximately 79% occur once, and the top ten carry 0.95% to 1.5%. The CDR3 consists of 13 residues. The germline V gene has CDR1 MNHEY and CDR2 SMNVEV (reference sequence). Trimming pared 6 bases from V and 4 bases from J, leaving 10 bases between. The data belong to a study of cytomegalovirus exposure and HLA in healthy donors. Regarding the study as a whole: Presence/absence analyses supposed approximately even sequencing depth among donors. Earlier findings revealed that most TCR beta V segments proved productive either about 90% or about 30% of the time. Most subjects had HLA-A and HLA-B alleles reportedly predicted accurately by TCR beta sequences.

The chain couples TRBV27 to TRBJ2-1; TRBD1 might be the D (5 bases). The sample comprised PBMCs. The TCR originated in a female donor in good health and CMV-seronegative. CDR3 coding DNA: TGTGCCAGCAGACAGGTACGATACAATGAGCAGTTCTTC. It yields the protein CASRQVRYNEQFF.